Reported below is one T cell receptor beta chain. What it binds is not known. Germline values: CDR1 MNHEY, CDR2 SMNVEV (reference sequence). The germline V and J ends were trimmed by 6 bases and 4 bases, with 12 bases remaining between them. The CDR3 spans 13 residues. This entry is derived from a study of T cell repertoires in cytomegalovirus infection. Study context: Indications of both CMV infection and matching HLA type were provided by public TCR beta signatures. Study-level results: Dominating the ex vivo response were HLA-C-restricted CMV-specific TCR beta clonotypes. The study identified carriers of CMV plus the relevant HLA from cumulative public TCR beta family frequency.

TCRdb reanalysed the reads using MiXCR and keeps one entry per CDR3 protein. The sample includes around 740,000 distinct CDR3 sequences, roughly 35% of them seen just once. Source material: PBMCs. This receptor was identified in a human donor in good health (CMV status not recorded). Some clones in this sample may be carry-over from other donors' samples. This chain joins TRBV27 and TRBJ1-2; the D gene is possibly TRBD1 (6 bases). CDR3 sequence reads: CASRDGQLYGYTF. The CDR3 region has the DNA TGTGCCAGCAGGGACGGACAGCTCTATGGCTACACCTTC.